The source of this T cell receptor beta chain is a study of PD-L1 blockade in urothelial cancer. Looked up from germline, CDR1 is WSHSY and CDR2 is SAAADI. This CDR3 is 15 amino acids long. The V and J ends lost 6 bases and 9 bases, in that order; junction bases with no gene match: 10. Libraries were prepared by immunoSEQ multiplex PCR; TCRdb keeps only in-frame clonotypes and omits some of them. Found here are more than 45,000 clones, roughly four fifths of them singletons; the top ten hold 3.5% to 4.5%. This TCR was recovered from a man between 65 and 85 years old with urothelial cancer. Sequencing used PBMCs, obtained around atezolizumab (anti-PD-L1) treatment. The chain carries TRBV10-2 and TRBJ2-1; 11 nucleotides match TRBD2. In DNA, the CDR3 is TGCGCCAGCAGCGTAGCGGGAGGGGTGTCGAGTGAGCAGTTCTTC. As protein: CASSVAGGVSSEQFF.